Presented here are 27 T cell receptor beta chains from one specimen sequenced in a study of cytomegalovirus exposure and HLA in healthy donors. 60 Vbeta and 13 Jbeta primers were used in PCR. The assay was immunoSEQ multiplex PCR, and TCRdb's table has in-frame clones only and misses some. This repertoire shows some 150,000 clones, about four fifths found once; its top ten account for roughly 7.7%. The sequencing sample was made of PBMCs. These receptors were obtained from a woman under 40 in good health and CMV-seropositive.

The genes are TRBV6-5 and TRBJ1-3; D is perhaps TRBD1 (5 bases). Trimming pared 5 bases from V and 7 bases from J, leaving 15 bases between. Per germline, CDR1 MNHEY and CDR2 SVGAGI. The CDR3 has 14 residues. The CDR3 reads CASSTGGEANTIYF. The DNA for the CDR3 is TGTGCCAGCAGTACGGGGGGGGAGGCGAACACCATATATTTT.

CDR3 in DNA: TGCAGTGCTCCGCTAGCAGATACGCAGTATTTT. It is translated as CSAPLADTQYF. The genes are TRBV20-1 and TRBJ2-3; no reliable D call. V lost 5 bases and J 4 bases, leaving 7 bases between the germline ends. Germline loops: CDR1 DFQATT, CDR2 SNEGSKA (reference sequence). The CDR3 sequence is 11 residues long.

This chain joins TRBV9 and TRBJ2-5, with 10 bases lining up with TRBD2. This CDR3 spans 15 amino acids. CDR1 SGDLS and CDR2 YYNGEE come from the germline V gene. The trim removed 0 bases at V and 4 bases at J, leaving 3 bases unmatched. As DNA, the CDR3 is TGTGCCAGCAGCGTAGGAGCGGGGGGGCTAGAGACCCAGTACTTC. Protein product: CASSVGAGGLETQYF.

The V and J genes are TRBV5-6 and TRBJ2-7, with a weak D call TRBD2 (6 bases). This CDR3 is built from 15 residues. Germline V lookup: CDR1 SGHDT, CDR2 YYEEEE. Between the trimmed V and J ends, which lost 0 bases and 7 bases, there was a span of 17 bases. Written as DNA, the CDR3 is TGTGCCAGCAGCTTGGAAAGACACAATCGGGGGGAGCAGTACTTC. Protein: CASSLERHNRGEQYF.

The V call is TRBV7-2, the J call TRBJ1-2, with 7 bases that match TRBD1. This CDR3 region has 14 residues. V lost 5 bases and J lost 5; bases outside the gene matches: 8. CDR1 SGHTA and CDR2 FQGNSA come from the germline V gene. In DNA, the CDR3 is TGTGCCAGCAGCCCGATGACAGGGTCTTATGGCTACACCTTC. Residues: CASSPMTGSYGYTF.

The V call is TRBV7-9, the J call TRBJ2-7; 7 positions match TRBD1. Germline trimming cut 4 bases from V and 3 bases from J; bases unmatched to any gene: 9. CDR1 is SEHNR and CDR2 is FQNEAQ in the germline V gene (reference sequence). The CDR3 is made up of 15 amino acids. CDR3 sequence reads: CASSSTGPEIYEQYF. The CDR3 DNA sequence: TGTGCCAGCAGCTCGACAGGGCCCGAAATCTACGAGCAGTACTTC.

As concerns this clone: The junction departs from the called germline gene at one end, perhaps through a read error. CDR3 residues: CSSSWGLTSGGARPDEQFF. In DNA form, the CDR3 reads TGTTCCAGCAGCTGGGGTTTGACTAGCGGGGGGGCGAGACCCGATGAGCAGTTCTTC. This chain joins TRBV7-9 and TRBJ2-1; 14 positions match TRBD2. This CDR3 has 19 residues. Germline assignment: CDR1 SEHNR and CDR2 FQNEAQ (reference sequence).

The chain links TRBV4-3 to TRBJ2-3; no definite D call. The V gene lost 1 base and the J gene lost 3 bases, with 5 bases spanning the gap. Germline V CDR1 and CDR2: LGHNA, YSLEER. The length of the CDR3 is 13 residues. The CDR3 sequence is CASSQVRTDTQYF. The CDR3 coding sequence is TGCGCCAGCAGCCAAGTGCGGACAGATACGCAGTATTTT.

This rearrangement joins TRBV4-3 to TRBJ1-4; TRBD1 matches at 9 bases. Germline CDR1 and CDR2: LGHNA and YSLEER. CDR3 size: 17 residues. J was trimmed by 6 bases and V by 4 bases; bases with no gene match: 12. The CDR3 is CASSPTGGIAFDEKLFF. The CDR3 nucleotides are TGCGCCAGCAGCCCAACAGGGGGCATCGCCTTTGATGAAAAACTGTTTTTT.

For the CDR3, the DNA is TGTGCCAGCAGCTTTAGCGGGGGGGACAACAATGAGCAGTTCTTC. It is translated as CASSFSGGDNNEQFF. The chain employs TRBV7-8 and TRBJ2-1; 11 bases map to TRBD2. The CDR3 runs to 15 residues. The junction had 3 bases not matched to a gene; V was cut back by 3 bases and J by 5 bases. Germline V CDR1 and CDR2: SGHVS, FQNEAQ.

The V call is TRBV7-9, the J call TRBJ1-6, with D perhaps TRBD1 (6 bases). The germline V gene has CDR1 SEHNR and CDR2 FQNEAQ (reference sequence). This CDR3 region has 14 residues. The V and J ends lost 5 bases and 4 bases respectively, with 9 bases between them. CDR3 amino acids: CASSPGQYNSPLHF. The CDR3 DNA sequence: TGTGCCAGCAGCCCGGGACAATATAATTCACCCCTCCACTTT.

The CDR3 coding sequence is TGCGCCAGCAGCCAAACCTACAGGAGACACACTTCTGGGGCCAACGTCCTGACTTTC. It encodes CASSQTYRRHTSGANVLTF. This chain joins TRBV4-3 and TRBJ2-6, with a possible D match to TRBD1 (5 bases). Germline V gene data show CDR1 as LGHNA and CDR2 as YSLEER. The CDR3 is 19 amino acids. V was cut by 2 bases and J by 1 base, with 18 bases left in between.

V is TRBV28 and J is TRBJ2-3; 10 bases agree with TRBD1. Looked up from germline, CDR1 is MDHEN and CDR2 is SYDVKM. This CDR3 comprises 18 residues. Germline trimming cut 6 bases from V and 1 base from J; bases unmatched to any gene: 13. Here the CDR3 reads CASRPHPGQGIGTDTQYF. Written as DNA, the CDR3 is TGTGCCAGCAGACCACATCCGGGACAGGGGATTGGCACAGATACGCAGTATTTT.

The rearrangement links TRBV6-1 to TRBJ1-3; perhaps TRBD1 as D (5 bases). The CDR3 is 17 residues long. V lost 4 bases, J lost 0 bases, and 16 bases lay in between. Germline CDR1 and CDR2: MNHNS and SASEGT. The CDR3 coding sequence is TGTGCCAGCAGTGGGGGCAGAGCTTCGTCCTCTGGAAACACCATATATTTT. Translating it yields CASSGGRASSSGNTIYF.

In nucleotides, the CDR3 is TGCGCCAGCAGCCCCAGAGGGCTTGCAACTAATGAAAAACTGTTTTTT. This translates into CASSPRGLATNEKLFF. J is TRBJ1-4 and V is TRBV4-3; D is uncertain. V was trimmed by 4 bases and J by 0 bases, leaving 12 bases between them. This CDR3 comprises 16 residues. The germline V gene has CDR1 LGHNA and CDR2 YSLEER.

The V gene is TRBV4-1, the J gene TRBJ2-1; a weak D match, TRBD1 (5 bases). CDR3 size: 13 residues. Germline CDR1 is MGHRA and CDR2 is YSYEKL. V lost 4 bases, J lost 9 bases, and 13 bases lay in between. In DNA, the CDR3 is TGCGCCAGCAGCCTCGGACATTCCAGTGAGCAGTTCTTC. Protein sequence: CASSLGHSSEQFF.

The rearrangement joins TRBV28 to TRBJ1-5; 7 bases map to TRBD1. This CDR3 contains 15 residues. V lost 6 bases and J lost 1; bases outside the gene matches: 6. Germline assignment: CDR1 MDHEN and CDR2 SYDVKM. The CDR3 nucleotides are TGTGCCAGCAGCCCCGGGACAGCCAGCAATCAGCCCCAGCATTTT. Translating it yields CASSPGTASNQPQHF.

CDR3 in amino acids: CASSQDVSRAFQPQHF. The CDR3 DNA sequence: TGCGCCAGCAGCCAAGACGTATCCAGGGCGTTTCAGCCCCAGCATTTT. This chain connects TRBV4-3 to TRBJ1-5, with D perhaps matching TRBD1 (5 bases). CDR1 is LGHNA and CDR2 is YSLEER in the germline V gene. The CDR3 loop spans 16 amino acids. V was pared by 0 bases and J by 6 bases, with 15 bases between.

The rearrangement uses TRBV5-4 and TRBJ2-7; 10 bases line up with TRBD1. Germline V gene lookup returns CDR1 SGHNT and CDR2 YYREEE (reference sequence). This CDR3 comprises 16 residues. V lost 3 bases, J lost 2 bases, and 8 bases stayed unmatched. Here the CDR3 DNA reads TGTGCCAGCAGCTGGGGGACAGGGGCACCAACCTACGAGCAGTACTTC. Protein product: CASSWGTGAPTYEQYF.

The chain has TRBV28 and TRBJ2-2; 9 bases agree with TRBD1. CDR1 and CDR2 (germline): MDHEN, SYDVKM. The length of the CDR3 is 15 residues. Trimming removed 8 bases from V and 8 bases from J; junction bases left unmatched: 12. The CDR3 is CASGDRDRVTGELFF. In DNA form, the CDR3 reads TGTGCCAGCGGGGACCGGGACAGGGTGACGGGGGAGCTGTTTTTT.

The rearrangement joins TRBV6-5 to TRBJ2-3; D may be TRBD2 (6 bases). Trimming shortened V by 6 bases and J by 9 bases, and 10 bases separated the two germline ends. The V gene's germline CDR1 is MNHEY and CDR2 SVGAGI. The CDR3 is made up of 11 amino acids. In DNA, the CDR3 is TGTGCCAGCAGCGAGGGACTGACGCAGTATTTT. Translated: CASSEGLTQYF.

The J gene is TRBJ2-7, the V gene TRBV18; no clear D. CDR1 KGHSH and CDR2 LQKENI come from the germline V gene. This CDR3 has 13 amino acids. V lost 1 base and J 3 bases, leaving 7 bases between the germline ends. CDR3 nucleotides: TGTGCCAGCTCACCACTCGGCGGCTACGAGCAGTACTTC. Encoded protein: CASSPLGGYEQYF.

V gene TRBV7-9 combines with J gene TRBJ1-2; TRBD1 matches at 8 bases. Germline CDR1 SEHNR, CDR2 FQNEAQ (reference sequence). CDR3 length: 14 residues. After removal of 5 bases from V and 2 bases from J, the junction contained 4 bases not matched to a gene. The CDR3 nucleotides read TGTGCCAGCAGCCGCGGACAGGGAAACTATGGCTACACCTTC. The encoded protein is CASSRGQGNYGYTF.

This rearrangement joins TRBV19 to TRBJ1-1, with D tentatively TRBD1 (5 bases). CDR1 is LNHDA, CDR2 SQIVND, per germline (reference sequence). The ends were cut back, 0 bases at V and 4 bases at J, with 18 bases in the middle. The length of the CDR3 is 17 residues. The CDR3 spells CASSIDRWGRGGTEAFF. CDR3 DNA: TGTGCCAGTAGTATAGACAGGTGGGGCCGGGGAGGCACTGAAGCTTTCTTT. Using reference TRBV19 and TRBJ1-1 for the parts outside the CDR3, the full variable domain is DGGITQSPKYLFRKEGQNVTLSCEQNLNHDAMYWYRQDPGQGLRLIYYSQIVNDFQKGDIAEGYSVSREKKESFPLTVTSAQKNPTAFYLCASSIDRWGRGGTEAFFGQGTRLTVV.

The chain carries TRBV5-8 and TRBJ1-5, with 8 bases identical to TRBD1. V gave up 0 bases and J gave up 3 bases; unmatched junction bases: 5. Germline V CDR1 and CDR2: SGHTS, YDEGEE. This CDR3 is 16 amino acids long. The CDR3 region has the DNA TGTGCCAGCAGCTTGGTGGCGACAGGGGACAATCAGCCCCAGCATTTT. Translated: CASSLVATGDNQPQHF. The full variable domain, in which reference TRBV5-8 and TRBJ1-5 provide the parts outside the CDR3, is EAGVTQSPTHLIKTRGQQATLRCSPISGHTSVYWYQQALGLGLQFLLWYDEGEERNRGNFPPRFSGRQFPNYSSELNVNALELEDSALYLCASSLVATGDNQPQHFGDGTRLSIL.

The rearrangement uses TRBV9 and TRBJ2-1; the match to TRBD2 covers 7 bases. The CDR3 contains 15 residues. Losses at the gene ends were 3 bases for V and 0 bases for J; bases not matched to a gene: 3. Looked up from germline, CDR1 is SGDLS and CDR2 is YYNGEE. The CDR3: CASSGTSSSYNEQFF. CDR3 coding DNA: TGTGCCAGCAGCGGGACTAGTAGCTCCTACAATGAGCAGTTCTTC.

The rearrangement joins TRBV5-6 to TRBJ1-1; weak D call: TRBD1 (5 bases). V lost 4 bases, J lost 6 bases, and 22 bases lay in between. CDR1 is SGHDT and CDR2 is YYEEEE in the germline V gene. This CDR3 contains 16 residues. The CDR3 DNA follows: TGTGCCAGCAGCCCCCTCTTGGGGCCCATAAGTCCTGAAGCTTTCTTT. Translation: CASSPLLGPISPEAFF.